Sequencing of this TCR beta chain was carried out in a study of PD-L1 blockade in urothelial cancer. At the level of the study: Anywhere from 0 to 3 prior chemotherapy regimens had been received by patients. T cell content in blood samples showed a median of around 140,000. Treatment start was followed by blood analysis at 3 weeks (second dose) and again at 6 weeks.

Time point indicated: pretreatment peripheral blood. Method: immunoSEQ multiplex PCR; TCRdb's copy keeps in-frame clones and lacks some. This sample has some 65,000 clones, with approximately 81% found just once. Germline V gene lookup returns CDR1 LNHDA and CDR2 SQIVND (reference sequence). This CDR3 spans 14 amino acids. Between the trimmed V and J ends, which lost 4 bases and 0 bases, there was a span of 9 bases. The rearrangement uses TRBV19 and TRBJ1-1, with a possible D match to TRBD1 (6 bases). The receptor's source is a man aged 70 or older with urothelial cancer. Here the sequenced sample was PBMCs, taken around atezolizumab (anti-PD-L1) treatment. The CDR3 sequence is CASSRGGLNTEAFF. The CDR3 DNA follows: TGTGCCAGTAGTAGGGGGGGCTTGAACACTGAAGCTTTCTTT.